The sample holds a few counts of the clone carrying this TCR beta chain. In the same sample, other DNA sequences code for this CDR3. The data belong to a study of shared clonotypes between healthy human individuals. Germline V gene sequence: CDR1 SGHTA, CDR2 FQGTGA. The CDR3 contains 12 residues. The V and J ends lost 4 bases and 6 bases respectively, with 6 bases between them. Data came from immunoSEQ multiplex PCR; TCRdb stores just in-frame clones and leaves some out. The data show over 850,000 clones, approximately 80% seen once. The sequenced sample consisted of memory CD4+ T cells from PBMCs. Specified subset: CD45RA-negative fraction. The source is a young man in good health. Some clones in this sample may be carry-over from other donors' samples. The chain couples TRBV7-3 to TRBJ2-2; D gene unclear. The CDR3 bases are TGTGCCAGCAGCTCAGATTCCGGGGAGCTGTTTTTT. It yields the protein CASSSDSGELFF. The variable domain in full, with the rest retrieved from reference TRBV7-3 and TRBJ2-2, is GAGVSQTPSNKVTEKGKYVELRCDPISGHTALYWYRQSLGQGPEFLIYFQGTGAADDSGLPNDRFFAVRPEGSVSTLKIQRTERGDSAVYLCASSSDSGELFFGEGSRLTVL.